The rows below give T cell receptor beta chains drawn from one sample of a study of T cells in Graves' hyperthyroidism and ophthalmopathy. TCRdb recomputed calls from the multiplex PCR reads with MiXCR, one row per CDR3 protein. The sample records roughly 380,000 distinct CDR3 sequences, roughly an eighth being singletons. What was sequenced was blood. Receptors originate from a woman aged 18-29 years with Graves' hyperthyroidism. The CDR3 runs from the conserved cysteine through the conserved F or W. A D gene is named only where the DNA matches it firmly. A row's size may be missing; if present it is once, few, many or a size class.

v_gene	j_gene	d_gene	abundance	CDR3nt	CDR3aa
TRBV12-3/TRBV12-4	TRBJ1-5	-	many	TGTGCCAGCGCCCCCCACCGAAGCAATCAGCCCCAGCATTTT	CASAPHRSNQPQHF
TRBV3-1	TRBJ2-2	TRBD1	few	TGTGCCAGCAGCCAAGACCCCGGGACAGGGGGGACCGGGGAGCTGTTTTTT	CASSQDPGTGGTGELFF
TRBV7-9	TRBJ2-1	TRBD2	many	TGTGCCAGCAGCCAAAGGACTAGCCCGATCGACAATGAGCAGTTCTTC	CASSQRTSPIDNEQFF
TRBV27	TRBJ1-5	-	few	TGTGCCAGCAGTTCTGCACCAGGACATCAGCCCCAGCATTTT	CASSSAPGHQPQHF
TRBV3-1	TRBJ2-2	-	many	TGTGCCAGCAGCCATACCGCAGGGACCGGGGAGCTGTTTTTT	CASSHTAGTGELFF
TRBV19	TRBJ2-1	TRBD2	few	TGTGCCAGTAGTAGGACTAGCGAGGTACACAATGAGCAGTTCTTC	CASSRTSEVHNEQFF
TRBV4-2	TRBJ2-6	-	few	TGTGCCAGCAGCCTAAATCCAGGGTCCGCTGGGGCCAACGTCCTGACTTTC	CASSLNPGSAGANVLTF
TRBV3-1	TRBJ1-2	-	-	TGTGCCAGCAGCCAAAGCTATGGCTACACCTTC	CASSQSYGYTF
TRBV20-1	TRBJ2-1	TRBD2	many	TGCAGTGCTAGATCCCTAGCGGAGATCAATGAGCAGTTCTTC	CSARSLAEINEQFF
TRBV29-1	TRBJ2-7	TRBD2	-	TGCAGCGTTGAGGGTAGGCTAGCGGGAGTCCACGAGCAGTACTTC	CSVEGRLAGVHEQYF
TRBV28	TRBJ1-2	-	many	TGTGCCAGCAGTTCCCCACAGATCTATGGCTACACCTTC	CASSSPQIYGYTF
TRBV28	TRBJ2-1	-	many	TGTGCCAGCAGTGCACCGGGACGGGCCTACAATGAGCAGTTCTTC	CASSAPGRAYNEQFF
TRBV5-6	TRBJ2-5	TRBD1	many	TGTGCCAGCAGCTGGGTTGACAGGGCACCCCAAGAGACCCAGTACTTC	CASSWVDRAPQETQYF
TRBV9	TRBJ1-2	-	many	TGTGCCAGCAGCTCCTCCCCAAGACGGGCCTATGGCTACACCTTC	CASSSSPRRAYGYTF
TRBV9	TRBJ2-2	-	-	TGTGCCAGCAGCGTAGATGGAGAGAACACCGGGGAGCTGTTTTTT	CASSVDGENTGELFF
TRBV6-5	TRBJ1-6	-	-	TGTGCCAGCAGTTACTTTGGGGAGCGTAATTCACCCCTCCACTTT	CASSYFGERNSPLHF
TRBV6-1	TRBJ1-5	TRBD1	few	TGTGCCAGCAGTTTGGGCATACAGGGGGCGTTCAATCAGCCCCAGCATTTT	CASSLGIQGAFNQPQHF
TRBV9	TRBJ1-3	-	few	TGTGCCAGCAGCGTAGTCGGGGGTGGCACCATATATTTT	CASSVVGGGTIYF
TRBV9	TRBJ2-5	TRBD2	-	TGTGCCAGCAACTTAGCGGGAGTGGAAGAGACCCAGTACTTC	CASNLAGVEETQYF
TRBV9	TRBJ2-3	TRBD1	many	TGTGCCAGCAGCGTGACTCCGGGACAGGGGGCAGATACGCAGTATTTT	CASSVTPGQGADTQYF
TRBV6-2/TRBV6-3	TRBJ1-1	TRBD1	many	TGTGCCAGCAGTGACAACCGGGACAGTGACACTGAAGCTTTCTTT	CASSDNRDSDTEAFF
TRBV19	TRBJ2-1	TRBD2	-	TGTGCCAGTAGTATGGGACTAGCGGGAGGAAAGAATGAGCAGTTCTTC	CASSMGLAGGKNEQFF
TRBV6-1	TRBJ1-2	-	-	TGTGCCAGCAGTTATCCGGATGGCTATGGCTACACCTTC	CASSYPDGYGYTF
TRBV6-1	TRBJ2-5	-	many	TGTGCCAGCAGTGAAGTTGAGCTGGGCCAAGAGACCCAGTACTTC	CASSEVELGQETQYF
TRBV4-1	TRBJ1-1	-	few	TGCGCCAGCAGCCAAGGGGTCGGTACATGGAGCACTGAAGCTTTCTTT	CASSQGVGTWSTEAFF
TRBV6-5	TRBJ2-5	-	-	TGTGCCAGCAGTTGGAAAGAGACCCAGTACTTC	CASSWKETQYF
TRBV28	TRBJ1-2	-	many	TGTGCCAGCAGTCCCCCAGGCGGGCTCTATGGCTACACCTTC	CASSPPGGLYGYTF
TRBV6-5	TRBJ2-5	-	many	TGTGCCAGCAGTGACTCGATTTTGGACAGCGTCGTCCAAGAGACCCAGTACTTC	CASSDSILDSVVQETQYF
TRBV28	TRBJ1-6	-	many	TGTGCCAGCAGGAGAGGTGGCAGCCCGAGGGGGGGTTCACCCCTCCACTTT	CASRRGGSPRGGSPLHF
TRBV5-4	TRBJ2-3	TRBD2	few	TGTGCCAGCAGTCCAGGGGCTAGCGGGGTCACAGATACGCAGTATTTT	CASSPGASGVTDTQYF
TRBV4-2	TRBJ2-3	TRBD2	few	TGTGCCAGCAGCCCCGGACAGCTTGTAGCGGGAGGGCCTCCTAGCACAGATACGCAGTATTTT	CASSPGQLVAGGPPSTDTQYF